This T cell receptor (beta chain) was documented in a study of shared clonotypes between healthy human individuals. Notes on the study in general: Deeper or shallower sequencing was expected to change how clonotypes are shared among donors. Rarefaction revealed incomplete sorted-subset sequencing despite large depth.

Comment on this clone: Its matching antigen is unknown.

CDR1 and CDR2 (germline): MDHEN, SYDVKM. V gave up 7 bases and J gave up 0 bases; unmatched junction bases: 11. The CDR3 has 18 amino acids. At deep level, the assay was performed. Assay: immunoSEQ multiplex PCR; the TCRdb copy retains only in-frame clones and omits some. The sample shows under 2,000,000 clones, just under 95% of them seen only once. The naive CD8 fraction comprised CD45RO-negative cells positively selected for CCR7 and excluded terminally differentiated effector memory CD45RA+ cells. V is TRBV28 and J is TRBJ2-3, with 12 bases that match TRBD2. This clonotype was obtained from a man between 18 and 35 years old in good health. The sample comprised naive CD8+ T cells sorted from blood. The CDR3 DNA follows: TGTGCCAGCACCCCGGGACTAGCGGGCCTTACTAGCACAGATACGCAGTATTTT. Translation: CASTPGLAGLTSTDTQYF.